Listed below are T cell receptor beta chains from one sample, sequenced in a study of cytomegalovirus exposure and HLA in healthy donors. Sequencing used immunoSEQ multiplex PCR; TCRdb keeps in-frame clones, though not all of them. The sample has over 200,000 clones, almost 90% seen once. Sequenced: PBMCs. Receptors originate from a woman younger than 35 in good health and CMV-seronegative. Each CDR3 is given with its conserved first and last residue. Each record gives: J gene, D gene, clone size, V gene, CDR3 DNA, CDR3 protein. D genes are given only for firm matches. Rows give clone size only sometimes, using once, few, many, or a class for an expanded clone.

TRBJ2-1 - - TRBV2 TGTGCCAGCAATCGCGACATATACAATGAGCAGTTCTTC CASNRDIYNEQFF
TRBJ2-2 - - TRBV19 TGTGCCAGTAGTATTGTCAGGGCCAACACCGGGGAGCTGTTTTTT CASSIVRANTGELFF
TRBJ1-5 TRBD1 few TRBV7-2 TGTGCCAGCAGTACCGGGACAGGGCTACTTCAGCCCCAGCATTTT CASSTGTGLLQPQHF
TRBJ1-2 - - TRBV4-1 TGCGCCAGCAGCCGGATAAACAGGGTTTATGGCTACACCTTC CASSRINRVYGYTF
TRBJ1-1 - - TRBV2 TGTGCCAGCAGTGCGGGACACCAGAACACTGAAGCTTTCTTT CASSAGHQNTEAFF
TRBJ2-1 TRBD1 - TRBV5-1 TGCGCCAGCAGCACGGGACAGGGGAATGAGCAGTTCTTC CASSTGQGNEQFF
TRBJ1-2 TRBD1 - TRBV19 TGTGCCAGTAGTATTTCAGCAGGGGGCTCCTATGGCTACACCTTC CASSISAGGSYGYTF
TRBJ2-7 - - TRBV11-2 TGTGCCAGCAGCTTAGATTCGGGAGTGAACGAGCAGTACTTC CASSLDSGVNEQYF
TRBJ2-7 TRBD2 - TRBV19 TGTGCCAGTAGTATTATGGGCGGGAGTAGCGACGAGCAGTACTTC CASSIMGGSSDEQYF
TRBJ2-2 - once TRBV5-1 TGCGCCAGCAGCTTGTCGAGGGCGCGGCCAACCGGGGAGCTGTTTTTT CASSLSRARPTGELFF
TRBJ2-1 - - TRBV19 TGTGCCAGTAGGCAAATCGGGAATGAGCAGTTCTTC CASRQIGNEQFF
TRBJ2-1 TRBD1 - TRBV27 TGTGCCAGCAGTTTGCGAGGGACAGGGGCCTACAATGAGCAGTTCTTC CASSLRGTGAYNEQFF
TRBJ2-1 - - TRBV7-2 TGTGCCAGCAGCTCGATCGCGTCTGGTGAGCAGTTCTTC CASSSIASGEQFF
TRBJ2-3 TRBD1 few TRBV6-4 TGTGCCAGCAGTGCCGACAGGGGAGGCACAGATACGCAGTATTTT CASSADRGGTDTQYF
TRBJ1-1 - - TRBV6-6 TGTGCCAGCAGGCCAGGGTTCACTGAAGCTTTCTTT CASRPGFTEAFF
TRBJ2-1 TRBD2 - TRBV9 TGTGCCAGCAGCCAAACTGTAGCGGGAGGAAACAATGAGCAGTTCTTC CASSQTVAGGNNEQFF
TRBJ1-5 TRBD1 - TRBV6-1 TGTGCCAGCAGTGAGTTGACAGGGGGCTTTCAGCCCCAGCATTTT CASSELTGGFQPQHF
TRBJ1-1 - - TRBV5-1 TGCGCCAGCAGCTTGGCCGGGGGAAACACTGAAGCTTTCTTT CASSLAGGNTEAFF
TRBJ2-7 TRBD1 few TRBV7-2 TGTGCCAGCAGCCTGACAGGGGGCTTATCCTACGAGCAGTACTTC CASSLTGGLSYEQYF
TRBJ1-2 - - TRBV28 TGTGCCAGCAGTCACCGGGGAAGGGCAGGAGGCTACACCTTC CASSHRGRAGGYTF
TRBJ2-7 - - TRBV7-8 TGTGCCAGCAGCACCCGGACAATCCCTATAGCCTACGAGCAGTACTTC CASSTRTIPIAYEQYF
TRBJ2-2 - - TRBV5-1 TGCGCCAGCAGCTTGGCCGGAGAGGGCCCCTTCGGGGAGCTGTTTTTT CASSLAGEGPFGELFF
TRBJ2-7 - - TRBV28 TGTGCCAGTGGGACTCCTGCATCCTACGAGCAGTACTTC CASGTPASYEQYF
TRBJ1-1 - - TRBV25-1 TGTGCCAGCAGTGACGATATGGGGCGATACACTGAAGCTTTCTTT CASSDDMGRYTEAFF
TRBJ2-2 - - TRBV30 TGTGCCTGGAGTGTGGGGGGATACACCGGGGAGCTGTTTTTT CAWSVGGYTGELFF
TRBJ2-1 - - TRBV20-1 TGCAGGCCCTCCGCCGGGGTTGAGCAGTTCTTC CRPSAGVEQFF
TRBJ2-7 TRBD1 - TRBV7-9 TGTGCCAGCAGGAAGGACAGGGCCGAGCAGTACTTC CASRKDRAEQYF
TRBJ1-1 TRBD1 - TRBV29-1 TGCAGCGTTGAAACAGGGGACGGGGGTGCTGAAGCTTTCTTT CSVETGDGGAEAFF
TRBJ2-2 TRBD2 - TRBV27 TGTGCCAGCAGTTTTCTGCCTCTAGCGGCAAACACCGGGGAGCTGTTTTTT CASSFLPLAANTGELFF
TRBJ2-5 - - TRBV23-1 TGCGCCAGCAGTCAACTTACAGGGTTTGCCTTAGAGACCCAGTACTTC CASSQLTGFALETQYF
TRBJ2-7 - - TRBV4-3 TGCGCCAGCAGCCAATCACTAGCCCACGAGCAGTACTTC CASSQSLAHEQYF
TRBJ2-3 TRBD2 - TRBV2 TGTGCCAGCAGGGGGCCTAGCGGGAGAGGAGATACGCAGTATTTT CASRGPSGRGDTQYF
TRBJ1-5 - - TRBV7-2 TGTGCCAGCAGCCGACAGGATCAGCCCCAGCATTTT CASSRQDQPQHF
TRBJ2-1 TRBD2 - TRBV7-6 TGTGCCAGCAGCTTAGATCCCACGGGAGGGCCAATGAATGAGCAGTTCTTC CASSLDPTGGPMNEQFF
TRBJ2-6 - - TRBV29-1 TGCAGCGTTGAAGTGGCTTCTGGGGCCAACGTCCTGACTTTC CSVEVASGANVLTF
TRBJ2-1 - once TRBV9 TGTGCCAGCAGCGTAGATTCGAGCGGATACTACAATGAGCAGTTCTTC CASSVDSSGYYNEQFF
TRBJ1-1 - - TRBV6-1 TGTGCCAGCAACGCCCTGACAGTACTAATTGAAGCTTTCTTT CASNALTVLIEAFF
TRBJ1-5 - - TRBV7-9 TGTGCCAGCAGCTTAGCACGCGAGCAGCCCCAGCATTTT CASSLAREQPQHF
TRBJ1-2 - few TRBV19 TGTGCCAGTAGTCTCCCTGTGGGGGGATACACCTTC CASSLPVGGYTF
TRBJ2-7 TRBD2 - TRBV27 TGTGCCAGCAGTTTCCGGCGGGAGGTCTACGAGCAGTACTTC CASSFRREVYEQYF
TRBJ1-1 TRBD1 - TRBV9 TGTGCCAGCTCGGGACAGGGGAACACTGAAGCTTTCTTT CASSGQGNTEAFF
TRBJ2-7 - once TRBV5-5 TGTGCCAGCAGCTTGGGTTTGGCTCAGCAGTACTTC CASSLGLAQQYF
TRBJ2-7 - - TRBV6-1 TGTGCCAGCAGTGAAGACGATTTTAGCTCCTACGAGCAGTACTTC CASSEDDFSSYEQYF
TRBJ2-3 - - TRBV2 TGTGCCAGCAGAGAGGATTATACGCAGTATTTT CASREDYTQYF
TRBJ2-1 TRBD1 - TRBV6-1 TGTGCCAGCAGTGAAATAGTCGACAGGGGTTACAATGAGCAGTTCTTC CASSEIVDRGYNEQFF
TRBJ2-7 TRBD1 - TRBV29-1 TGCAGCGTCGGGACAGGGGGCTCCTACGAGCAGTACTTC CSVGTGGSYEQYF
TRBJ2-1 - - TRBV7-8 TGTGCCAGCAGTTATACTCAGGGGAGCTCCTACAATGAGCAGTTCTTC CASSYTQGSSYNEQFF
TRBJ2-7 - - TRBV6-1 TGTGCCAGCAGTGCCCGGGGACACCATTACGAGCAGTACTTC CASSARGHHYEQYF
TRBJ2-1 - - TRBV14 TGTGCCAGCAGCCGGATACCGGACTTATACAATGAGCAGTTCTTC CASSRIPDLYNEQFF
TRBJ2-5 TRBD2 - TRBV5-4 TGTGCCAGCAGCTTACCGGGACTAGCGGGAGAAGAGACCCAGTACTTC CASSLPGLAGEETQYF
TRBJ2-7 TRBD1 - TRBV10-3 TGTGCCATCAGGGGACAGATCCAAATGGGCGAGCAGTACTTC CAIRGQIQMGEQYF
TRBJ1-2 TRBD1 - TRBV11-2 TGTGCCAGCAGCCCGCTGAGCGGAGGACAGGGGGCTGCCTATGGCTACACCTTC CASSPLSGGQGAAYGYTF
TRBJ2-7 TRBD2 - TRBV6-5 TGTGCCAGCAGCTTAGCGGGATCGCCCTACGAGCAGTACTTC CASSLAGSPYEQYF
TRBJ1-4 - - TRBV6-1 TGTGCCAGCAGTGAATTGGGGCAGGGAACTCTGTTTTTT CASSELGQGTLFF
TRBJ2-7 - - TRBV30 TGTGCCTGGAGTGTACGACAGGCCTACGAGCAGTACTTC CAWSVRQAYEQYF
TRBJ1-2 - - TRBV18 TGTGCCAGCTCACCCAAGGAGGGGCATGGCTACACCTTC CASSPKEGHGYTF
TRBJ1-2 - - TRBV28 TGTGCCAGCAGTTTGATCAAACCGGGGAGGAATGGCTACACCTTC CASSLIKPGRNGYTF
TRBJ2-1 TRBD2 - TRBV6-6 TGTGCCAGCAGCCCGGGACTAGCGGGATTCAATGAGCAGTTCTTC CASSPGLAGFNEQFF
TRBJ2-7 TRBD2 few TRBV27 TGTGCCAGCAGTTCCCTGGGGGGGACTAGCGGGAGGTCCCTCTACTTTCGCGAGCAGTACTTC CASSSLGGTSGRSLYFREQYF
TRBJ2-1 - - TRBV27 TGTGCCAGCAGTTTTGGCTTCAATGAGCAGTTCTTC CASSFGFNEQFF